The 3 T cell receptor beta chains below come from one sample, sequenced in a study of molecular identifiers for immune sequencing clone quantification. Via MiXCR, TCRdb re-called the PCR reads, giving one row per CDR3 protein. The table has 50,000 to 65,000 distinct CDR3 sequences, less than 25% seen once. Sequencing input: naive CD8+ T cells from blood, with Jurkat cell RNA spiked in. Subset given: FACS-sorted CD8+CD4-CCR7+CD45RA+ naive T cells. These receptor sequences come from a human donor in good health. Some libraries in this study had Jurkat cell RNA spiked in.

The V call is TRBV15, the J call TRBJ2-1, with 7 bases aligning to TRBD1. The V gene's germline CDR1 is LNHNV and CDR2 YYDKDF (reference sequence). The CDR3 loop spans 16 amino acids. V dropped 0 bases and J dropped 7; count of bases not matched to a gene: 9. CDR3 in amino acids: CATSRDPIQGLNEQFF. The CDR3 coding sequence is TGTGCCACCAGCAGAGATCCCATACAGGGGCTGAATGAGCAGTTCTTC.

This clonotype was observed at least ten times. This chain connects TRBV4-3 to TRBJ2-1; TRBD2 matches 8 bases. The CDR3 contains 16 residues. The trim removed 0 bases at V and 7 bases at J, leaving 8 bases unmatched. Germline-derived CDR1 and CDR2 are LGHNA and YSLEER. CDR3 DNA sequence: TGCGCCAGCAGCCAAGATGCCGGGAGGGCCGGGAATGAGCAGTTCTTC. Encoded protein: CASSQDAGRAGNEQFF.

As regards this clonotype: This sequence may be a read error, since a much larger clone differs from it by one base. The chain uses TRBV7-3 and TRBJ2-5; no definite D call. The CDR3 loop spans 15 amino acids. CDR1 and CDR2 (germline): SGHTA, FQGTGA. CDR3 protein: CASSPGESLKEAQYF. The CDR3 bases are TGTGCCAGCAGCCCCGGAGAGAGCCTTAAAGAGGCCCAGTACTTC.